This is a list of T cell receptor beta chains from one sample in a study of HIV-infected children after antiretroviral therapy interruption. TCRdb re-derived calls from the 3' RACE reads in MiXCR, one entry per CDR3 protein. This table has 90,000 or so distinct CDR3 sequences, about 6.3% appearing once. Sequencing used CD45RA+ CD4+ T cells from PBMCs, pooled from several time points, obtained from a donor given antiretroviral therapy, either interrupted or continuous. Receptors were obtained from a pool of human donors with HIV. Both conserved end residues are part of each CDR3. The order of the fields is J gene, clone size, D gene, V gene, CDR3 protein, CDR3 DNA. A D gene is named only where the DNA matches it firmly. Only part of the rows carry a size: once, few, many, or a class if the clone is expanded.

J: TRBJ2-1; size: many; D: TRBD2; V: TRBV10-3; CDR3: CAISDSGRPENGNEQFF; DNA: TGTGCCATCAGTGATAGCGGGAGGCCCGAGAATGGTAATGAGCAGTTCTTC
J: TRBJ2-3; size: many; D: -; V: TRBV20-1; CDR3: CSARDWAGALVSADTQYF; DNA: TGCAGTGCTAGAGATTGGGCAGGGGCGCTGGTAAGCGCAGATACGCAGTATTTT
J: TRBJ2-1; size: many; D: TRBD1; V: TRBV7-9; CDR3: CASSYRDRRYEQFF; DNA: TGTGCCAGCAGCTATAGGGACAGGCGCTATGAGCAGTTCTTC
J: TRBJ1-5; size: -; D: -; V: TRBV10-3; CDR3: CAISESRGNQPQHF; DNA: TGTGCCATCAGTGAGTCCCGGGGCAATCAGCCCCAGCATTTT
J: TRBJ2-3; size: -; D: -; V: TRBV2; CDR3: CASSEDPTDTQYF; DNA: TGTGCCAGCAGTGAAGACCCCACAGATACGCAGTATTTT
J: TRBJ1-2; size: many; D: -; V: TRBV30; CDR3: CAWSSTGLAYGYTF; DNA: TGTGCCTGGAGTTCCACAGGGCTTGCCTATGGCTACACCTTC
J: TRBJ1-5; size: many; D: -; V: TRBV20-1; CDR3: CSARDLRGILRDQPQHF; DNA: TGCAGTGCTAGAGATCTTCGTGGCATCCTGAGGGATCAGCCCCAGCATTTT
J: TRBJ1-5; size: -; D: -; V: TRBV5-7; CDR3: CASSLLGVYNNQPQHF; DNA: TGTGCCAGCAGCTTGCTAGGGGTGTATAACAATCAGCCCCAGCATTTT
J: TRBJ1-1; size: many; D: -; V: TRBV6-5; CDR3: CASTSGAINTEAFF; DNA: TGTGCCAGCACCTCGGGAGCCATCAACACTGAAGCTTTCTTT
J: TRBJ1-4; size: many; D: TRBD1; V: TRBV5-6; CDR3: CASSSTGNTTNEKLFF; DNA: TGTGCCAGCAGCTCGACAGGGAATACAACTAATGAAAAACTGTTTTTT
J: TRBJ2-5; size: many; D: -; V: TRBV7-2; CDR3: CASSFRRAQETQYF; DNA: TGTGCCAGCAGCTTTCGAAGGGCCCAAGAGACCCAGTACTTC
J: TRBJ1-1; size: -; D: -; V: TRBV29-1; CDR3: CSVSPVWGYEAFF; DNA: TGCAGCGTTAGCCCCGTATGGGGATATGAAGCTTTCTTT
J: TRBJ2-1; size: many; D: -; V: TRBV2; CDR3: CASSLKQGYSYNEQFF; DNA: TGTGCCAGCAGCCTCAAGCAGGGGTATTCCTACAATGAGCAGTTCTTC
J: TRBJ2-6; size: many; D: -; V: TRBV10-2; CDR3: CASSDQTGLGANVLTF; DNA: TGCGCCAGCAGTGACCAGACAGGCCTTGGGGCCAACGTCCTGACTTTC
J: TRBJ2-1; size: few; D: -; V: TRBV12-3/TRBV12-4; CDR3: CASSSLGWGESSYNEQFF; DNA: TGTGCCAGCAGTTCGCTTGGGTGGGGGGAGAGCTCCTACAATGAGCAGTTCTTC
J: TRBJ2-1; size: many; D: TRBD2; V: TRBV11-3; CDR3: CASSNPSGGIYNEQFF; DNA: TGTGCCAGCAGCAATCCTAGCGGGGGGATTTACAATGAGCAGTTCTTC
J: TRBJ2-1; size: many; D: TRBD2; V: TRBV4-2; CDR3: CASSSAGGPPGEQFF; DNA: TGTGCCAGCAGCTCTGCGGGGGGGCCCCCCGGTGAGCAGTTCTTC
J: TRBJ2-7; size: few; D: -; V: TRBV7-3; CDR3: CASSSRRGLSYEQYF; DNA: TGTGCCAGCAGCTCTCGGCGAGGTTTATCCTACGAGCAGTACTTC
J: TRBJ2-5; size: many; D: TRBD1; V: TRBV29-1; CDR3: CSGDRESETQYF; DNA: TGCAGCGGGGACAGGGAGTCGGAGACCCAGTACTTC
J: TRBJ2-2; size: few; D: -; V: TRBV18; CDR3: CASSQGADTGELFF; DNA: TGTGCCAGCTCACAAGGGGCAGACACCGGGGAGCTGTTTTTT
J: TRBJ1-1; size: many; D: -; V: TRBV7-9; CDR3: CASGRNTEAFF; DNA: TGTGCCAGCGGTAGGAACACTGAAGCTTTCTTT
J: TRBJ2-7; size: -; D: TRBD1; V: TRBV30; CDR3: CAWSRGQVYEQYF; DNA: TGTGCCTGGAGTCGCGGACAGGTATACGAGCAGTACTTC
J: TRBJ1-1; size: many; D: -; V: TRBV6-1; CDR3: CASKELDLGNTEAFF; DNA: TGTGCCAGCAAGGAACTTGACCTGGGGAACACTGAAGCTTTCTTT
J: TRBJ1-6; size: many; D: TRBD1; V: TRBV18; CDR3: CASSPTGDGTPLHF; DNA: TGTGCCAGCTCACCTACAGGGGATGGGACACCCCTCCACTTT
J: TRBJ2-1; size: many; D: TRBD2; V: TRBV5-1; CDR3: CASSSRLADNEQFF; DNA: TGCGCCAGCAGCTCGAGGCTAGCGGACAATGAGCAGTTCTTC
J: TRBJ2-7; size: many; D: -; V: TRBV5-1; CDR3: CASSLGRRNYEQYF; DNA: TGCGCCAGCAGCCTGGGACGGCGTAACTACGAGCAGTACTTC
J: TRBJ2-7; size: -; D: TRBD1; V: TRBV29-1; CDR3: CSATTGGYEQYF; DNA: TGCAGCGCAACGACAGGGGGCTACGAGCAGTACTTC
J: TRBJ2-7; size: -; D: TRBD1; V: TRBV9; CDR3: CASSVGAGQGYEQYF; DNA: TGTGCCAGCAGCGTAGGGGCGGGACAGGGGTACGAGCAGTACTTC
J: TRBJ2-7; size: many; D: -; V: TRBV4-2; CDR3: CASSQEGGQGWSYEQYF; DNA: TGTGCCAGCAGCCAAGAGGGGGGGCAGGGATGGTCCTACGAGCAGTACTTC
J: TRBJ2-3; size: -; D: -; V: TRBV5-1; CDR3: CASSWASSYTDTQYF; DNA: TGCGCCAGCAGCTGGGCCTCGAGTTACACAGATACGCAGTATTTT
J: TRBJ1-2; size: many; D: -; V: TRBV12-3/TRBV12-4; CDR3: CASRLASYTF; DNA: TGTGCCAGCAGACTAGCATCTTACACCTTC
J: TRBJ2-5; size: many; D: TRBD1; V: TRBV7-1; CDR3: CASSSHPRDRQETQYF; DNA: TGTGCCAGCAGCTCCCACCCCCGGGACAGACAAGAGACCCAGTACTTC
J: TRBJ2-1; size: -; D: -; V: TRBV29-1; CDR3: CGAGTSSYNEQFF; DNA: TGCGGAGCAGGGACAAGCTCCTACAATGAGCAGTTCTTC
J: TRBJ2-1; size: many; D: -; V: TRBV6-6; CDR3: CASSGAGRSYNEQFF; DNA: TGTGCCAGCAGTGGAGCTGGGAGGTCCTACAATGAGCAGTTCTTC
J: TRBJ2-1; size: -; D: -; V: TRBV5-1; CDR3: CASSLGISSYNEQFF; DNA: TGCGCCAGCAGCTTGGGCATTAGCTCCTACAATGAGCAGTTCTTC
J: TRBJ2-4; size: -; D: TRBD1; V: TRBV4-1; CDR3: CASILGRTGDENIQYF; DNA: TGCGCCAGCATCCTCGGCCGGACAGGGGATGAAAACATTCAGTACTTC
J: TRBJ2-1; size: many; D: TRBD1; V: TRBV7-9; CDR3: CASSLGQGDNEQFF; DNA: TGTGCCAGCAGCTTAGGGCAGGGGGACAATGAGCAGTTCTTC
J: TRBJ2-1; size: many; D: TRBD2; V: TRBV5-1; CDR3: CASSTPGLAGGDSYNEQFF; DNA: TGCGCCAGCAGCACGCCGGGACTAGCGGGGGGGGACTCCTACAATGAGCAGTTCTTC
J: TRBJ2-3; size: many; D: TRBD1; V: TRBV5-1; CDR3: CASSYNPGQGAVKDTQYF; DNA: TGCGCCAGCAGCTATAACCCCGGACAGGGGGCGGTCAAAGATACGCAGTATTTT
J: TRBJ2-3; size: once; D: TRBD2; V: TRBV20-1; CDR3: CSAYRREGGTDTQYF; DNA: TGCAGTGCTTACCGACGGGAGGGAGGCACAGATACGCAGTATTTT